The rows below give T cell receptor beta chains drawn from one sample of a study of T cells in Graves' hyperthyroidism and ophthalmopathy. MiXCR was run by TCRdb on the multiplex PCR reads, yielding one entry per CDR3 protein. The table has around 600,000 distinct CDR3 sequences, approximately 15% seen once. The sample comprised blood. These receptors originate from a middle-aged woman with Graves' ophthalmopathy. Each CDR3 is given without its conserved first and last residue.

V gene: TRBV5-1
J gene: TRBJ2-7
CDR3 protein: ASSLVQGLGEQY

V gene: TRBV6-2/TRBV6-3
J gene: TRBJ1-1
CDR3 protein: ASSYRGLTLTEAF

V gene: TRBV18
J gene: TRBJ2-3
CDR3 protein: ASSPADRYTDTQY

V gene: TRBV2
J gene: TRBJ2-7
CDR3 protein: ASSEGRFPYEQY

V gene: TRBV6-1
J gene: TRBJ2-3
CDR3 protein: ASSDAGGADTQY

V gene: TRBV3-1
J gene: TRBJ1-1
CDR3 protein: ASSQKWAGSTEAF

V gene: TRBV6-1
J gene: TRBJ2-3
CDR3 protein: ASRDGDFTDTQY

V gene: TRBV5-1
J gene: TRBJ2-1
CDR3 protein: ASSYPSSGGSYNEQF

V gene: TRBV20-1
J gene: TRBJ2-7
CDR3 protein: SARDWPTSGSYEQY

V gene: TRBV5-1
J gene: TRBJ2-5
CDR3 protein: ASNEGDRETQY

V gene: TRBV6-1
J gene: TRBJ1-4
CDR3 protein: ASSDGGTNEKLF

V gene: TRBV18
J gene: TRBJ2-5
CDR3 protein: ASSPPGTTKETQY

V gene: TRBV28
J gene: TRBJ2-3
CDR3 protein: ASSLDGSGADTQY

V gene: TRBV4-1
J gene: TRBJ1-2
CDR3 protein: ASSQDQGNYGYT

V gene: TRBV6-1
J gene: TRBJ1-1
CDR3 protein: ASNGRYSEAF

V gene: TRBV2
J gene: TRBJ2-1
CDR3 protein: ASRATSNNEQF

V gene: TRBV20-1
J gene: TRBJ1-5
CDR3 protein: SARPGQGQYSNQPQH

V gene: TRBV7-9
J gene: TRBJ2-3
CDR3 protein: ASRPGSGLSTDTQY

V gene: TRBV2
J gene: TRBJ1-5
CDR3 protein: ASSVEGNQPQH

V gene: TRBV3-1
J gene: TRBJ2-7
CDR3 protein: ASSQVREGYEQY

V gene: TRBV27
J gene: TRBJ1-2
CDR3 protein: ASSLVAGRLGGYGYT

V gene: TRBV12-3/TRBV12-4
J gene: TRBJ2-7
CDR3 protein: ASSFGDGSYEQY

V gene: TRBV7-9
J gene: TRBJ1-1
CDR3 protein: ASSSLPEYGQALNTEAF

V gene: TRBV15
J gene: TRBJ2-5
CDR3 protein: ATSRRGSPETQY

V gene: TRBV20-1
J gene: TRBJ1-6
CDR3 protein: SAPQGDYNSPLH

V gene: TRBV19
J gene: TRBJ2-1
CDR3 protein: ASSITGAGGNNEQF

V gene: TRBV27
J gene: TRBJ1-5
CDR3 protein: ASSLTGGMDQPQH

V gene: TRBV11-2
J gene: TRBJ2-2
CDR3 protein: ASSSIAGGKGELF

V gene: TRBV2
J gene: TRBJ2-1
CDR3 protein: ASKVVLAGEQF

V gene: TRBV5-1
J gene: TRBJ2-7
CDR3 protein: ASSSKPGVPNEQY

V gene: TRBV28
J gene: TRBJ2-4
CDR3 protein: ASSLGGGLVAKNIQY

V gene: TRBV9
J gene: TRBJ1-2
CDR3 protein: ASSVGQAAGYGYT

V gene: TRBV6-1
J gene: TRBJ2-2
CDR3 protein: ASSRQAENTGELF

V gene: TRBV6-2/TRBV6-3
J gene: TRBJ2-7
CDR3 protein: ASGIYEQY

V gene: TRBV6-1
J gene: TRBJ1-2
CDR3 protein: ASKGDYGYT

V gene: TRBV10-3
J gene: TRBJ2-7
CDR3 protein: AISPGLAGLEQY

V gene: TRBV5-6
J gene: TRBJ1-6
CDR3 protein: ASSFRQRYNSPLH

V gene: TRBV15
J gene: TRBJ2-1
CDR3 protein: ATSSLTVSGGREQF

V gene: TRBV7-9
J gene: TRBJ2-5
CDR3 protein: ATSRQVTRFLIGETQY

V gene: TRBV11-2
J gene: TRBJ2-1
CDR3 protein: ASSLGHVGGNNEQF

V gene: TRBV12-3/TRBV12-4
J gene: TRBJ2-3
CDR3 protein: ASSYDGARGTDTQY